This is a list of T cell receptor beta chains from one sample in a study of Graves' ophthalmopathy and Graves' hyperthyroidism. From the multiplex PCR reads, TCRdb called clonotypes with MiXCR, one entry per CDR3 protein. The sample yields about 700,000 distinct CDR3 sequences, approximately 40% seen once. The source material was peripheral blood. These TCRs come from an adult man with Graves' ophthalmopathy. The CDR3 runs from the conserved cysteine through the conserved F or W. The D gene is left open where the match is weak. Not every row has a clone size; where given, it reads once, few, many or a size class.

v_gene,abundance,d_gene,j_gene,CDR3nt,CDR3aa
TRBV2,few,NA,TRBJ1-2,TGTGCCAGCAGTTTCGTCGTACAGGTCCATGGCTACACCTTC,CASSFVVQVHGYTF
TRBV20-1,NA,TRBD1,TRBJ1-1,TGCAGTGCTAGACGCCGGGACAGGGGGACTGAAGCTTTCTTT,CSARRRDRGTEAFF
TRBV11-2,NA,NA,TRBJ1-3,TGTGCCAGCAGGGCTCTGGTCGACTCTGGAAACACCATATATTTT,CASRALVDSGNTIYF
TRBV19,NA,NA,TRBJ1-3,TGTGCCAGCTCACCGGGCGGACGGGGATCTGGAAACACCATATATTTT,CASSPGGRGSGNTIYF
TRBV29-1,once,NA,TRBJ2-6,TGCAGCGTCGGCGCGGCTTACCTGACTTTC,CSVGAAYLTF
TRBV7-3,few,TRBD1,TRBJ2-2,TGTGCCAGCAGCTTAATCGGGACAGCCCATATGGTGGACACCGGGGAGCTGTTTTTT,CASSLIGTAHMVDTGELFF
TRBV5-1,NA,TRBD1,TRBJ2-7,TGCGCCAGCAGCTTGGAGGGGACAGGGGGTTTGCGGGAGCAGTACTTC,CASSLEGTGGLREQYF
TRBV20-1,NA,NA,TRBJ2-5,TGCAGTGCTAGAGATCCCGGCGCGGGGCTTCAAGAGACCCAGTACTTC,CSARDPGAGLQETQYF
TRBV20-1,NA,TRBD1,TRBJ2-7,TGCAGTGCTAACACAGGGGATTCCGAGCAGTACTTC,CSANTGDSEQYF
TRBV7-9,few,NA,TRBJ1-5,TGTGCCAGCAGTGAAGAGGGCACTCAGCCCCAGCATTTT,CASSEEGTQPQHF
TRBV19,many,NA,TRBJ2-5,TGTGCCAGTAGTATAGATCACAACTACGGAGGAGCCCAGTACTTC,CASSIDHNYGGAQYF
TRBV4-3,NA,TRBD2,TRBJ2-5,TGCGCCAGCAGCCAGGCTATGCCTAACCAGCGGGGACGTCGGGAGACCCAGTACTTC,CASSQAMPNQRGRRETQYF
TRBV5-4,NA,NA,TRBJ2-7,TGTGCCAGCAGCTTGACCCAGTCCTACGAGCAGTACTTT,CASSLTQSYEQYF
TRBV20-1,few,TRBD1,TRBJ2-7,TGCAGTGCTAACCAGGGGGACTACGAGCAGTACTTC,CSANQGDYEQYF
TRBV11-2,NA,NA,TRBJ1-2,TGTGCCAGCAGCTTAGAACTCCATGAGGGCTACACCTTC,CASSLELHEGYTF
TRBV11-1,few,NA,TRBJ2-7,TGCGCCAGCAGCCAAGATACTCGGACAGCTTTCTCCTACGAGCAGTACTTC,CASSQDTRTAFSYEQYF
TRBV9,NA,TRBD2,TRBJ2-5,TGTGCCAGCAGCGTTCGGATAGCGGGGGGGCAAGAGACCCAGTACTTC,CASSVRIAGGQETQYF
TRBV7-2,NA,NA,TRBJ2-1,TGTGCCAGCAGCCACCGACTAGACAATGAGCAGTTCTTC,CASSHRLDNEQFF
TRBV7-2,many,NA,TRBJ2-5,TGTGCCAGCAGCTTAATTGGGGGGCAAGAGACCCAGTACTTC,CASSLIGGQETQYF
TRBV10-3,NA,NA,TRBJ2-7,TGTGCCAGCAATCACAGGGGCGCGGGATACGAGCAGTACTTC,CASNHRGAGYEQYF
TRBV13,NA,TRBD1,TRBJ1-6,TGTGCCAGCAGTGCCCCGGGACAGGGTGATTCACCCCTCCACTTT,CASSAPGQGDSPLHF
TRBV20-1,many,NA,TRBJ2-5,TGCAGTGCTGGGTACCCGGGACCACAAGAGACCCAGTACTTC,CSAGYPGPQETQYF
TRBV12-3/TRBV12-4,few,NA,TRBJ1-1,TGTGCCAGCAGTTTTGACAGGTGGGGCACTGAAGCTTTCTTT,CASSFDRWGTEAFF
TRBV20-1,NA,TRBD1,TRBJ1-5,TGCAGTGCTAGGCCAACAGGGGATTCTCGCAATCAGCCCCAGCATTTT,CSARPTGDSRNQPQHF
TRBV7-9,NA,NA,TRBJ1-1,TGTGCCAGCGGACTGGGGAAGAACACTGAAGCTTTCTTT,CASGLGKNTEAFF
TRBV6-5,many,TRBD2,TRBJ2-5,TGTGCCAGCAGCTACCGGACTAGCGGGTTGCGGCAAGAGACCCAGTACTTC,CASSYRTSGLRQETQYF
TRBV20-1,few,NA,TRBJ1-2,TGCAGTGCTTACCTTAGGGAATTCTATGGCTACACCTTC,CSAYLREFYGYTF
TRBV19,many,NA,TRBJ1-3,TGTGCCAGTTCAACTCAGTACTCTGGAAACACCATATATTTT,CASSTQYSGNTIYF
TRBV25-1,NA,NA,TRBJ2-2,TGTGCCAGCCGACAGGTGTGGACCGGGGAGCTGTTTTTT,CASRQVWTGELFF
TRBV19,NA,NA,TRBJ1-2,TGTGCCAGCCGTAATTGGACTCCTGGGGGAGGCGGCTACACCTTC,CASRNWTPGGGGYTF
TRBV3-2,NA,NA,TRBJ2-5,TGTGCCAGCAGTGAAGGACAGTTAGGGGTAGAGACCCAGTACTTC,CASSEGQLGVETQYF
TRBV20-1,NA,TRBD1,TRBJ1-2,TGCAGTGCTAGTGTGGGGACAGGGAAAGGTGTTACTGGCTACACCTTC,CSASVGTGKGVTGYTF
TRBV19,few,TRBD1,TRBJ2-2,TGTGCCAGTAGTACGCGACAGGGTATCACCGGGGAGCTGTTTTTT,CASSTRQGITGELFF
TRBV7-2,NA,NA,TRBJ1-1,TGTGCCAGCAGTTATGGACTAGGCTACACTGAAGCTTTCTTT,CASSYGLGYTEAFF
TRBV9,NA,TRBD1,TRBJ2-7,TGTGCCAGCGGCGAGACAGGGGGCGCATCCTACGAGCAGTACTTC,CASGETGGASYEQYF
TRBV20-1,NA,NA,TRBJ2-7,TGCAGTGCTGGGGACATGTATTTGGGCGTAAGCTACGAGCAGTACTTC,CSAGDMYLGVSYEQYF
TRBV12-3/TRBV12-4,few,NA,TRBJ2-5,TGTGCCAGCAGTTCCGCAGGGGGGCCGCGGACCCAGTACTTC,CASSSAGGPRTQYF
TRBV25-1,many,NA,TRBJ2-2,TGTGCCAGCAGTGAACATTCGAACACCGGGGAGCTGTTTTTT,CASSEHSNTGELFF
TRBV10-3,NA,NA,TRBJ1-4,TGTGCCAGCGGTAACAGGGCGAATAATGAAAAACTGTTTTTT,CASGNRANNEKLFF
TRBV24-1,many,NA,TRBJ2-6,TGTGCCACCAGTGATTTTGCCAGCAAACATATGGGAAAAGGGGCCAACGTCCTGACTTTC,CATSDFASKHMGKGANVLTF
TRBV9,NA,TRBD1,TRBJ1-1,TGTGCCAGCAGCGCACAGGGGTTAGCGAACACTGAAGCTTTCTTT,CASSAQGLANTEAFF
TRBV7-9,many,NA,TRBJ2-7,TGTGCCAGCAGCCCCGGGACCGCTCCCTACGAGCAGTACTTC,CASSPGTAPYEQYF
TRBV20-1,NA,NA,TRBJ2-5,TGCAGTGTACCTATCCAAGAGACCCAGTACTTC,CSVPIQETQYF
TRBV7-2,NA,NA,TRBJ2-5,TGTGCCAGCAGCCCTGTAGGGACCCAGTACTTC,CASSPVGTQYF
TRBV5-5,few,NA,TRBJ1-5,TGTGCCAGCAGCTTGTCCCCAAATAGCAATCAGCCCCAGCATTTT,CASSLSPNSNQPQHF
TRBV7-6,many,TRBD1,TRBJ1-1,TGTGCCAACCGGACAGGGATTGAGACTGAAGCTTTCTTT,CANRTGIETEAFF
TRBV15,NA,NA,TRBJ1-2,TGTGCCACCAGCAGTAACCGGGGCATCTATGGCTACACCTTC,CATSSNRGIYGYTF
TRBV12-3/TRBV12-4,few,NA,TRBJ1-5,TGTGCCAGCAGACCGGGGGTAGGTCAGCCCCAGCATTTT,CASRPGVGQPQHF
TRBV9,NA,NA,TRBJ1-6,TGTGCCAGCAGCCATGACAGTCTCTATAATTCACCCCCCCACTTT,CASSHDSLYNSPPHF
TRBV2,many,NA,TRBJ1-6,TGTGCCAGCAATAAGGGGTTTGGGTCACCCCTCCACTTT,CASNKGFGSPLHF
TRBV6-2/TRBV6-3,NA,NA,TRBJ2-7,TGTGCCAGCAGTTATTTTTCGGACGAGCAGTACTTC,CASSYFSDEQYF
TRBV2,NA,TRBD1,TRBJ1-1,TGTGCCACCCTGCAGGGGGCCGAAGCTTTCTTT,CATLQGAEAFF